Shown below are 8 T cell receptor beta chains from a single sample sequenced in a study of blood T cell repertoires in COVID-19. The data were produced by immunoSEQ multiplex PCR, yet TCRdb's version contains in-frame clones alone and is incomplete. The top ten clones hold around 1.9% of a sample with some 510,000 clones, 88% of them seen once. Sequences were obtained from PBMCs or T cells enriched from blood (not recorded which). The receptors shown here come from a woman between 35 and 50 years old who had recovered from COVID-19.

This chain connects TRBV24-1 to TRBJ1-2, with 9 bases that match TRBD1. This CDR3 is 13 amino acids long. The V gene's germline CDR1 is KGHDR and CDR2 SFDVKD. With 4 bases clipped from V and 8 bases from J, the junction kept 4 bases outside the gene matches. CDR3: CATSEKDRGGYTF. CDR3 DNA: TGTGCCACCAGTGAAAAGGACAGGGGAGGCTACACCTTC.

V is TRBV19 and J is TRBJ1-1, with D unclear. Germline V gene sequence: CDR1 LNHDA, CDR2 SQIVND (reference sequence). The CDR3 is 13 residues long. V was pared by 3 bases and J by 1 base, with 6 bases between. CDR3 protein: CASSIRENTEAFF. The CDR3 DNA reads TGTGCCAGTAGTATTAGAGAGAACACTGAAGCTTTCTTT. Complete variable domain (other parts from reference TRBV19 and TRBJ1-1): DGGITQSPKYLFRKEGQNVTLSCEQNLNHDAMYWYRQDPGQGLRLIYYSQIVNDFQKGDIAEGYSVSREKKESFPLTVTSAQKNPTAFYLCASSIRENTEAFFGQGTRLTVV.

This chain connects TRBV2 to TRBJ2-2; 7 bases map to TRBD2. V was pared by 7 bases and J by 0 bases, with 14 bases of the junction left unmatched. This CDR3 region has 18 residues. CDR1 and CDR2 (germline): SNHLY, FYNNEI. The CDR3 DNA follows: TGTGCCAGCATTGCCCTCTTCGCGGGAGCCTCGAACACCGGGGAGCTGTTTTTT. Protein product: CASIALFAGASNTGELFF.

The chain joins TRBV18 to TRBJ2-1, with no clear D. V dropped 3 bases and J dropped 7 bases, with 10 bases sitting between them. The CDR3 sequence is 13 residues long. The germline V gene has CDR1 KGHSH and CDR2 LQKENI. CDR3 amino acids: CASSPPITNEQFF. CDR3 sequence (DNA): TGTGCCAGCTCACCGCCCATTACAAATGAGCAGTTCTTC.

This clone was counted a few times. The chain has TRBV5-1 and TRBJ2-1, with 12 bases identical to TRBD2. V lost 0 bases, J lost 4 bases, and 5 bases stayed unmatched. The CDR3 length is 17 residues. CDR1 and CDR2 (germline): SGHRS, YFSETQ. The CDR3 here is CASSLALTSGRYNEQFF. As DNA, the CDR3 is TGCGCCAGCAGCTTGGCCCTCACTAGCGGGAGGTACAATGAGCAGTTCTTC.

Concerning this clone: At one boundary the junction diverges from the germline segment, which might be a read error. The chain links TRBV13 to TRBJ2-1; 8 bases align to TRBD2. The CDR3 length is 19 residues. Germline CDR1 is PRHDT and CDR2 is FYEKMQ (reference sequence). In nucleotides, the CDR3 is TGTGCCAGCAGTTTAGGGTCCTCCGTAGCGGGATTGTCCTACAATGAGCAGTTCTTC. Amino acids: CASSLGSSVAGLSYNEQFF.

This clone was seen a few times. The chain joins TRBV7-2 to TRBJ2-7; 7 nucleotides align to TRBD1. The CDR3 extends over 15 amino acids. Trimming at V came to 4 bases and at J to 0 bases, leaving 6 bases not matched to a gene. CDR1 and CDR2 (germline): SGHTA, FQGNSA. CDR3 nucleotides: TGTGCCAGCAGCTCCACACAGGGGATCTCCTACGAGCAGTACTTC. Protein: CASSSTQGISYEQYF.

CDR3 sequence (DNA): TGTGCCAGCAGCGTAGGGGCTACAACCCTGGAGACCCAGTACTTC. Protein product: CASSVGATTLETQYF. The chain uses TRBV9 and TRBJ2-5; D not resolved. Trimming pared 0 bases from V and 5 bases from J, leaving 14 bases between. From germline, CDR1 is SGDLS and CDR2 YYNGEE. CDR3 length equals 15 residues.